A selection of T cell receptor beta chains follows, all from one sample in a study of T cells after yellow fever vaccination. TCRdb reprocessed the 5' RACE reads with MiXCR, giving one entry per CDR3 protein. The repertoire holds 29,000 or so distinct CDR3 sequences, with less than 6.5% as singletons. This sample comprised CD8+ T cells sorted from PBMCs, obtained 10 days after the yellow fever booster vaccination. Source of these receptors: a man aged 25 to 45 who received the YFV17D yellow fever vaccine. Both conserved end residues are trimmed from each CDR3. The size of a clone is reported for some rows only, either as once, few or many, or as a class for expanded clones.

TRBJ2-7	TRBV6-1	-	ASSRGMSSEQY
TRBJ2-2	TRBV30	many	AWSTGSHTGELF
TRBJ2-1	TRBV5-1	many	ASSLAGQRDYNEQF
TRBJ2-7	TRBV5-1	many	ASSQTSESSYEQY
TRBJ2-7	TRBV6-2/TRBV6-3	many	ASSYSGGESYEQY
TRBJ2-7	TRBV5-1	many	ASSLGQGLTYEQY
TRBJ2-3	TRBV7-6	many	ASSGEAGGVRQY
TRBJ2-1	TRBV10-2	-	ASSLVDSDNEQF
TRBJ2-4	TRBV7-9	many	ASSLEGIAKNIQY
TRBJ1-1	TRBV5-6	many	ASSPAGTEAF
TRBJ2-1	TRBV30	many	AWSKSGSVVNEQF
TRBJ2-4	TRBV12-3/TRBV12-4	many	ASSFDGNIQY
TRBJ2-5	TRBV6-2/TRBV6-3	many	ASSYSTWGSETQY
TRBJ2-7	TRBV4-3	many	ASSPDRGPLYEQY
TRBJ2-2	TRBV6-4	many	ASSETGYTGELF
TRBJ1-5	TRBV19	many	ASSPTGYQPQH
TRBJ2-1	TRBV7-9	many	ASSKTRNEQF